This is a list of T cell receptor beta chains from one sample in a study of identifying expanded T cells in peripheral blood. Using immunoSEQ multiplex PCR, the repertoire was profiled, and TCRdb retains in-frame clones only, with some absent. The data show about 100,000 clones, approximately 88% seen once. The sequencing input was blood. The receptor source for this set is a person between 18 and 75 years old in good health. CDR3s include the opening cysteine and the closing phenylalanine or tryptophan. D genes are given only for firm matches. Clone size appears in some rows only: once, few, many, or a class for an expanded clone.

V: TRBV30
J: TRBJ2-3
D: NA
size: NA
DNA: TGTGCCTGGAGACAACGGGTCCGGATCACAGATACGCAGTATTTT
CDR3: CAWRQRVRITDTQYF

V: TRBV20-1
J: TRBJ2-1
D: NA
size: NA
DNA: TGCAGTGGAATTTATTACAATGAGCAGTTCTTC
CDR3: CSGIYYNEQFF

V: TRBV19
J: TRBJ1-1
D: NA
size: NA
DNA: TGTGCCAGTAGCCAGGGTGCCACTGAAGCTTTCTTT
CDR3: CASSQGATEAFF

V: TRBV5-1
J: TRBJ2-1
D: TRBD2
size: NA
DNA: TGCGCCAGCACGGCGGGGGGGAATTACAATGAGCAGTTCTTC
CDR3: CASTAGGNYNEQFF

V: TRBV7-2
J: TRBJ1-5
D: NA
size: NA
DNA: TGTGCCAGCAGCTTAATTGGAGGGGTCAATCAGCCCCAGCATTTT
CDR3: CASSLIGGVNQPQHF

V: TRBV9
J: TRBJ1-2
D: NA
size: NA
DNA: TGTGCCAGCAGCACAGCTAGAGGGGGGGCCTATGGCTACACCTTC
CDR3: CASSTARGGAYGYTF

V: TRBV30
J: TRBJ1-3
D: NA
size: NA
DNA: TGTGCCTGGAGTGTAAAGGGGCCAGAGAACACCATATATTTT
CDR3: CAWSVKGPENTIYF

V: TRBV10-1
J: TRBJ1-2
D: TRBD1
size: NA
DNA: TGCGCCAGACCTCCCGGGACAGGGGGTAAGAATAACTATGGCTACACCTTC
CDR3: CARPPGTGGKNNYGYTF

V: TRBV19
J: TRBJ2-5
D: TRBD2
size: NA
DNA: TGTGCCAGTAGTCCCCAACGTAGCGGGAGCCGGGAGACCCAGTACTTC
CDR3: CASSPQRSGSRETQYF

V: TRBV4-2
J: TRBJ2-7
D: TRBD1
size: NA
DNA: TGTGCCAGCAGCCAAGTGCGACAGGGCGACTACGAGCAGTACTTC
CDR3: CASSQVRQGDYEQYF

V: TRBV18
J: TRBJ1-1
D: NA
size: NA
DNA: TGTGCCAGCTCACCCCGCAGCCAGGTGAACACTGAAGCTTTCTTT
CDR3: CASSPRSQVNTEAFF

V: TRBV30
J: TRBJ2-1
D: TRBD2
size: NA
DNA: TGTGCCTGGAGTAAGATCGGACTAGGGTACGGTGAGCAGTTCTTC
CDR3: CAWSKIGLGYGEQFF

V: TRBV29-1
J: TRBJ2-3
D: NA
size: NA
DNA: TGCAGCGTTGAACGTGGCGGCGTGGGCACAGATACGCAGTATTTT
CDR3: CSVERGGVGTDTQYF

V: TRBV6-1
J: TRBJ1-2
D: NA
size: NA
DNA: TGTGCCAGCAGTGAGAGGGAGCCTGATGGCTACACCTTC
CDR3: CASSEREPDGYTF

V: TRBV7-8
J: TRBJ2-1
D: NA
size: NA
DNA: TGTGCCAGCAGCATCGGGGCAGGGGCCTACAATGAGCAGTTCTTC
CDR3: CASSIGAGAYNEQFF

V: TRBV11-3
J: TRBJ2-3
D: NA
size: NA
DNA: TGTGCCAGCAGCCCTGGAGGGCCAGCTAGCACAGATACGCAGTATTTT
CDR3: CASSPGGPASTDTQYF

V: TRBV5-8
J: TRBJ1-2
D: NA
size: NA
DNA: TGTGCCAGCAGCTTTAAAGGGACTTTCGGCTACACCTTC
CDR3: CASSFKGTFGYTF

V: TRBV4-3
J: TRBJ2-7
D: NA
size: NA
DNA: TGCGCCAGCAGCCAAGATCGGGACGCCCCCTTGGGCTACGAGCAGTACTTC
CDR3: CASSQDRDAPLGYEQYF

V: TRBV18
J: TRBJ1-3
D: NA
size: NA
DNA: TGTGCCAGCTCACCCGCACAGGACACCATATATTTT
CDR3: CASSPAQDTIYF

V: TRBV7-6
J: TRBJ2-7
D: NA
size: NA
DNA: TGTGCCAGCAGCTTAGACACGGGTTCGGACGAGCAGTACTTC
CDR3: CASSLDTGSDEQYF

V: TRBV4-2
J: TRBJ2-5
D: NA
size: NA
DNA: TGTGCCAGCAGCCCACTCGATGCCGGGAACCTGTACTTC
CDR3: CASSPLDAGNLYF

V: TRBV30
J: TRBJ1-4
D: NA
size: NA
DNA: TGTGCCTGGAGTAACCCGACAGTAGGAATATTTGGGAAACTGTTTTTT
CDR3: CAWSNPTVGIFGKLFF

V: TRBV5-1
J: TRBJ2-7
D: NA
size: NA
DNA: TGCGCCAGCAGCCCGGCCCACCGGAGGGGGGACGAGCAGTACTTC
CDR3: CASSPAHRRGDEQYF

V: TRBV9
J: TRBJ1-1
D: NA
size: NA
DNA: TGTGCCAGCAGCGTGGACCCTCCGAGGACTGAAGCTTTCTTT
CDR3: CASSVDPPRTEAFF

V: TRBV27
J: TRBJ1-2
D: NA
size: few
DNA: TGTGCCAGCAGTTTATCCCAGGCGAACCTTCGCGGCTACACCTTC
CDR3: CASSLSQANLRGYTF

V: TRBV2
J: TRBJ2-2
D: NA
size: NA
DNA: TGTGCCAGCAGCCGCCGGGGAGGGAACACCGGGGAGCTGTTTTTT
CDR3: CASSRRGGNTGELFF

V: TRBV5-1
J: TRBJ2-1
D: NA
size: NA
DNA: TGCGCCAGCAGCGTCGGGAGTCCTACGTACAATGAGCAGTTCTTC
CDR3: CASSVGSPTYNEQFF

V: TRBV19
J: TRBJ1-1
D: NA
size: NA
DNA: TGTGCCAGTAGTATGCAAGTCCTGGGGACTGAAGCTTTCTTT
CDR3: CASSMQVLGTEAFF

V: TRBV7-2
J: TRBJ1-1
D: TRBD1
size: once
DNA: TGTGCCAGCAGCTTACTTCAGGGGGCATCTGAAGCTTTCTTT
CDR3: CASSLLQGASEAFF

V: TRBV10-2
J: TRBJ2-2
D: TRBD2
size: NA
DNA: TGCGCCAGCAGTGAAGTAGCGGGAAACACCGGGGAGCTGTTTTTT
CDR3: CASSEVAGNTGELFF

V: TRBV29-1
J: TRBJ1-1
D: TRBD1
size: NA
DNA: TGCAGCGTTGACAGGGGGGATAGCACTGAAGCTTTCTTT
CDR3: CSVDRGDSTEAFF

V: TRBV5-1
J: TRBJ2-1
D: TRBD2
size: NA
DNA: TGCGCCAGCAGCTTGGGGACTAGCGCTTTTTCCTACAATGAGCAGTTCTTC
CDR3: CASSLGTSAFSYNEQFF

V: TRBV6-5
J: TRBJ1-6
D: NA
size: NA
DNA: TGTGCCAGCAGTTACTTGGACGGGAATTCACCCCTCCACTTT
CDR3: CASSYLDGNSPLHF

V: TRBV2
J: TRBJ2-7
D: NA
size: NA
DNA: TGTGCCAGTCTCGAGGGGCGGACCATCTCCTACGAGCAGTACTTC
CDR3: CASLEGRTISYEQYF

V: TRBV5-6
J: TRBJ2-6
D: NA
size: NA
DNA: TGTGCCAGCAGCTTTGGTGGTGGGGCCAACGTCCTGACTTTC
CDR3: CASSFGGGANVLTF

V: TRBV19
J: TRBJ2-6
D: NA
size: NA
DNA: TGTGCCAGTGCACCTTTTAACTCTGGGGCCAACGTCCTGACTTTC
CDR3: CASAPFNSGANVLTF

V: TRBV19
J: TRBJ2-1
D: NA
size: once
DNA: TGTGCCAGCCGGGACTCCCAGGGGAAGCGGTCCTACAATGAGCAGTTCTTC
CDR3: CASRDSQGKRSYNEQFF

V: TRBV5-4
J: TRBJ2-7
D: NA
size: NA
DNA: TGTGCCAGCAGCTTGAACTGGCGGGACATCTACGAGCAGTACTTC
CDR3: CASSLNWRDIYEQYF

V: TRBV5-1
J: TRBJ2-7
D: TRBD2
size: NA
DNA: TGCGCCAGCACCCGGACTAGCGGGTCCTCCTACGAGCAGTACTTC
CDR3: CASTRTSGSSYEQYF